Below are 23 T cell receptor beta chains sequenced from a single sample in a study of cytomegalovirus exposure and HLA in healthy donors. This PCR relied on a set of 60 Vbeta primers and 13 Jbeta primers. Profiling relied on immunoSEQ multiplex PCR, and the TCRdb table lists in-frame clones only, not all of them. The repertoire table contains 80,000 to 100,000 clones. The sample was PBMCs. These receptors all come from a woman in her twenties or thirties in good health and CMV-seronegative.

The chain combines TRBV28 with TRBJ2-7, with no clear D. In germline, CDR1 is MDHEN, CDR2 SYDVKM. The V gene lost 0 bases and the J gene lost 2 bases, with 8 bases spanning the gap. There are 14 residues in the CDR3. CDR3: CASSLWAETYEQYF. CDR3 DNA sequence: TGTGCCAGCAGTTTATGGGCTGAAACCTACGAGCAGTACTTC.

The chain employs TRBV7-3 and TRBJ2-5; possibly TRBD2 for D (6 bases). V shed 0 bases and J shed 4 bases, with 6 bases lying between them. The germline CDR1 and CDR2 sequences are SGHTA and FQGTGA. The CDR3 consists of 13 residues. CDR3 sequence: CASSLTGGETQYF. The CDR3, as DNA: TGTGCCAGCAGCTTAACGGGAGGAGAGACCCAGTACTTC.

The J gene is TRBJ1-1, the V gene TRBV11-2; 7 bases map to TRBD1. There are 13 residues in the CDR3. Germline CDR1 is SGHAT and CDR2 is FQNNGV. The ends lost 5 bases at V and 5 bases at J; junction bases unmatched: 5. The CDR3: CASSLLTGTEAFF. CDR3 DNA sequence: TGTGCCAGCAGCCTTCTGACAGGGACTGAAGCTTTCTTT.

The V and J genes are TRBV7-3 and TRBJ2-3, with TRBD1 as a possible D gene (5 bases). V gave up 5 bases and J gave up 1 base, with 13 bases separating them. Per germline, CDR1 SGHTA and CDR2 FQGTGA. CDR3 length equals 15 residues. The CDR3 here is CASSPSRQRTDTQYF. The CDR3 DNA reads as TGTGCCAGCAGCCCCTCCCGACAGCGCACAGATACGCAGTATTTT.

The gene calls are TRBV4-1 and TRBJ2-1, with a tentative D call TRBD2 (5 bases). With 4 bases removed from V and 4 bases from J, the gap between germline ends came to 14 bases. Germline-derived CDR1 and CDR2 are MGHRA and YSYEKL. This CDR3 spans 15 amino acids. The CDR3 bases are TGCGCCAGCAGCCCCGGGGAGCGGAGTTACAATGAGCAGTTCTTC. It yields the protein CASSPGERSYNEQFF.

The chain employs TRBV4-1 and TRBJ2-1; D might be TRBD2 (6 bases). Germline V gene lookup returns CDR1 MGHRA and CDR2 YSYEKL. V dropped 1 base and J dropped 5 bases, with 15 bases sitting between them. The CDR3 length is 16 residues. The CDR3 DNA is TGCGCCAGCAGCCAAGTACTCCTAGCGAGAAACAATGAGCAGTTCTTC. It specifies CASSQVLLARNNEQFF.

The chain links TRBV18 to TRBJ2-3; TRBD2 matches 9 bases. There are 16 residues in the CDR3. V lost 2 bases to trimming and J lost 2 bases; unmatched junction nucleotides: 5. Germline lookup yields CDR1 KGHSH and CDR2 LQKENI. DNA for the CDR3: TGTGCCAGCTCACCAGGCCTAGCGGGATCCACAGATACGCAGTATTTT. As protein: CASSPGLAGSTDTQYF.

The chain combines TRBV28 with TRBJ2-3; 9 bases align to TRBD2. The CDR3 is made up of 14 amino acids. J was trimmed by 1 base and V by 7 bases; bases with no gene match: 3. Germline V CDR1 and CDR2: MDHEN, SYDVKM. The CDR3 reads CASTERGGTDTQYF. CDR3 DNA sequence: TGTGCCAGCACCGAGCGGGGGGGCACAGATACGCAGTATTTT.

This chain links TRBV11-3 with TRBJ2-3, with 8 positions matching TRBD2. J was trimmed by 3 bases and V by 0 bases; bases with no gene match: 2. This CDR3 region has 15 residues. Per germline, CDR1 SGHNT and CDR2 YENEEA. DNA for the CDR3: TGTGCCAGCAGCTTAGAGCGGGGGGCTACAGATACGCAGTATTTT. The encoded protein is CASSLERGATDTQYF.

V gene TRBV4-1 combines with J gene TRBJ1-1, with D unresolved. V shed 3 bases and J shed 1 base, with 6 bases lying between them. CDR3 length: 13 amino acids. CDR1 MGHRA and CDR2 YSYEKL come from the germline V gene. CDR3 sequence reads: CASSHPGNTEAFF. The CDR3 nucleotides are TGCGCCAGCAGCCACCCAGGGAACACTGAAGCTTTCTTT.

The chain links TRBV29-1 to TRBJ2-7; 8 bases are a match to TRBD1. The CDR3 runs to 14 residues. Per the germline V gene, CDR1 is SQVTM and CDR2 is ANQGSEA. With V trimmed by 2 bases and J by 1 base, 4 bases remained unmatched. CDR3: CSVESDRGSYEQYF. CDR3 nucleotide sequence: TGCAGCGTTGAATCTGACAGGGGATCCTACGAGCAGTACTTC.

The chain links TRBV11-3 to TRBJ2-2; D not resolved. CDR3 size: 14 residues. Germline loops: CDR1 SGHNT, CDR2 YENEEA. The V end lost 3 bases, the J end lost 6 bases, and 11 bases lay between the germline ends. CDR3 bases: TGTGCCAGCAGCTTGCGGCCCGACTCCGGGGAGCTGTTTTTT. It encodes CASSLRPDSGELFF.

The chain couples TRBV7-9 to TRBJ2-5, with 9 bases aligning to TRBD1. J lost 5 bases, V lost 3 bases, and 1 base had no gene match. CDR1 is SEHNR and CDR2 is FQNEAQ in the germline V gene (reference sequence). The CDR3 contains 13 residues. The CDR3 region has the DNA TGTGCCAGCAGCTTGACAGGGGGGGAGACCCAGTACTTC. This sequence encodes CASSLTGGETQYF.

The chain is built from TRBV7-2 and TRBJ1-4; TRBD1 might be the D (5 bases). Trimming pared 5 bases from V and 6 bases from J, leaving 10 bases between. Germline assignment: CDR1 SGHTA and CDR2 FQGNSA. The CDR3 length is 13 residues. As DNA, the CDR3 is TGTGCCAGCAGCCCCAGGGTGGATGAAAAACTGTTTTTT. It yields the protein CASSPRVDEKLFF.

The rearrangement joins TRBV5-4 to TRBJ2-5, with D maybe TRBD2 (6 bases). The ends were cut back, 4 bases at V and 2 bases at J, with 15 bases in the middle. The CDR3 covers 15 residues. Germline CDR1 and CDR2: SGHNT and YYREEE (reference sequence). The CDR3 sequence is CASSRRGGGQETQYF. For the CDR3, the DNA is TGTGCCAGCAGCAGGAGGGGTGGGGGGCAAGAGACCCAGTACTTC. The variable domain in full, with the rest retrieved from reference TRBV5-4 and TRBJ2-5, is ETGVTQSPTHLIKTRGQQVTLRCSSQSGHNTVSWYQQALGQGPQFIFQYYREEENGRGNFPPRFSGLQFPNYSSELNVNALELDDSALYLCASSRRGGGQETQYFGPGTRLLVL.

The chain uses TRBV9 and TRBJ2-7, with TRBD2 matching 9 bases. In germline, CDR1 is SGDLS, CDR2 YYNGEE. The CDR3 has 17 residues. Trimming removed 3 bases from V and 0 bases from J; junction bases left unmatched: 10. In DNA, the CDR3 is TGTGCCAGCAGCGACGATTCCCGAGCGGGAGGCTCCTACGAGCAGTACTTC. Its translation: CASSDDSRAGGSYEQYF. The whole variable domain, remainder taken from reference TRBV9 and TRBJ2-7, is DSGVTQTPKHLITATGQRVTLRCSPRSGDLSVYWYQQSLDQGLQFLIQYYNGEERAKGNILERFSAQQFPDLHSELNLSSLELGDSALYFCASSDDSRAGGSYEQYFGPGTRLTVT.

The V and J genes are TRBV10-3 and TRBJ1-5, with a weak D call TRBD1 (5 bases). V lost 0 bases, J lost 4 bases, and 13 bases lay in between. This CDR3 is 16 amino acids long. Looked up from germline, CDR1 is ENHRY and CDR2 is SYGVKD. The CDR3 nucleotides read TGTGCCATCAGTGAGTCGGGGCAGGGTGTAAATCAGCCCCAGCATTTT. It specifies CAISESGQGVNQPQHF.

J is TRBJ2-2 and V is TRBV5-1, with D perhaps TRBD1 (6 bases). Germline-derived CDR1 and CDR2 are SGHRS and YFSETQ. The CDR3 runs to 16 residues. With 0 bases removed from V and 6 bases from J, the gap between germline ends came to 15 bases. The chain's CDR3 is CASSLVSGESAGELFF. The CDR3 nucleotides are TGCGCCAGCAGCTTGGTTTCAGGGGAGTCAGCCGGGGAGCTGTTTTTT.

The chain combines TRBV7-6 with TRBJ2-2; 8 nucleotides line up with TRBD2. Germline lookup yields CDR1 SGHVS and CDR2 FNYEAQ. The CDR3 is made up of 19 amino acids. V shed 5 bases, J shed 4 bases, and the junction held 18 bases outside the gene matches. CDR3 nucleotides: TGTGCCAGCAGCAGACGAGCGGGGGATACAAAGATCGTCACCGGGGAGCTGTTTTTT. It translates to CASSRRAGDTKIVTGELFF.

The CDR3 DNA follows: TGTGCCAGCAGCTTGGGGCGGCCCTCCTACAATGAGCAGTTCTTC. This gives the protein CASSLGRPSYNEQFF. The V call is TRBV5-6, the J call TRBJ2-1; D ambiguous. Germline CDR1 reads SGHDT; CDR2 reads YYEEEE. The CDR3 contains 15 residues. V lost 0 bases to trimming and J lost 0 bases, with 7 bases between them.

This chain joins TRBV29-1 and TRBJ1-1; D unresolved. Germline V gene data show CDR1 as SQVTM and CDR2 as ANQGSEA. The CDR3 has 13 residues. V was trimmed by 4 bases and J by 5 bases, leaving 14 bases between them. The CDR3 protein is CSVGLSGDTEAFF. The DNA of the CDR3 is TGCAGCGTTGGACTTTCCGGGGATACTGAAGCTTTCTTT.

This CDR3 reads CASSPPELGYRGEGGEAFF. In DNA form, the CDR3 reads TGTGCCAGCAGCCCCCCAGAGCTGGGGTACAGGGGTGAAGGGGGTGAAGCTTTCTTT. The chain joins TRBV7-9 to TRBJ1-1; the match to TRBD1 covers 7 bases. This CDR3 spans 19 amino acids. Losses at the gene ends were 5 bases for V and 7 bases for J; bases not matched to a gene: 25. From germline, CDR1 is SEHNR and CDR2 FQNEAQ (reference sequence).

This chain uses TRBV28 with TRBJ1-1, with D perhaps TRBD1 (6 bases). V lost 1 base to trimming and J lost 5 bases, with 14 bases between them. The CDR3 has 15 residues. CDR1 and CDR2 from the germline V gene are MDHEN and SYDVKM. CDR3 nucleotides: TGTGCCAGCAGTTTATCCCGGGGGGCCGGGACTGAAGCTTTCTTT. Its protein product is CASSLSRGAGTEAFF.